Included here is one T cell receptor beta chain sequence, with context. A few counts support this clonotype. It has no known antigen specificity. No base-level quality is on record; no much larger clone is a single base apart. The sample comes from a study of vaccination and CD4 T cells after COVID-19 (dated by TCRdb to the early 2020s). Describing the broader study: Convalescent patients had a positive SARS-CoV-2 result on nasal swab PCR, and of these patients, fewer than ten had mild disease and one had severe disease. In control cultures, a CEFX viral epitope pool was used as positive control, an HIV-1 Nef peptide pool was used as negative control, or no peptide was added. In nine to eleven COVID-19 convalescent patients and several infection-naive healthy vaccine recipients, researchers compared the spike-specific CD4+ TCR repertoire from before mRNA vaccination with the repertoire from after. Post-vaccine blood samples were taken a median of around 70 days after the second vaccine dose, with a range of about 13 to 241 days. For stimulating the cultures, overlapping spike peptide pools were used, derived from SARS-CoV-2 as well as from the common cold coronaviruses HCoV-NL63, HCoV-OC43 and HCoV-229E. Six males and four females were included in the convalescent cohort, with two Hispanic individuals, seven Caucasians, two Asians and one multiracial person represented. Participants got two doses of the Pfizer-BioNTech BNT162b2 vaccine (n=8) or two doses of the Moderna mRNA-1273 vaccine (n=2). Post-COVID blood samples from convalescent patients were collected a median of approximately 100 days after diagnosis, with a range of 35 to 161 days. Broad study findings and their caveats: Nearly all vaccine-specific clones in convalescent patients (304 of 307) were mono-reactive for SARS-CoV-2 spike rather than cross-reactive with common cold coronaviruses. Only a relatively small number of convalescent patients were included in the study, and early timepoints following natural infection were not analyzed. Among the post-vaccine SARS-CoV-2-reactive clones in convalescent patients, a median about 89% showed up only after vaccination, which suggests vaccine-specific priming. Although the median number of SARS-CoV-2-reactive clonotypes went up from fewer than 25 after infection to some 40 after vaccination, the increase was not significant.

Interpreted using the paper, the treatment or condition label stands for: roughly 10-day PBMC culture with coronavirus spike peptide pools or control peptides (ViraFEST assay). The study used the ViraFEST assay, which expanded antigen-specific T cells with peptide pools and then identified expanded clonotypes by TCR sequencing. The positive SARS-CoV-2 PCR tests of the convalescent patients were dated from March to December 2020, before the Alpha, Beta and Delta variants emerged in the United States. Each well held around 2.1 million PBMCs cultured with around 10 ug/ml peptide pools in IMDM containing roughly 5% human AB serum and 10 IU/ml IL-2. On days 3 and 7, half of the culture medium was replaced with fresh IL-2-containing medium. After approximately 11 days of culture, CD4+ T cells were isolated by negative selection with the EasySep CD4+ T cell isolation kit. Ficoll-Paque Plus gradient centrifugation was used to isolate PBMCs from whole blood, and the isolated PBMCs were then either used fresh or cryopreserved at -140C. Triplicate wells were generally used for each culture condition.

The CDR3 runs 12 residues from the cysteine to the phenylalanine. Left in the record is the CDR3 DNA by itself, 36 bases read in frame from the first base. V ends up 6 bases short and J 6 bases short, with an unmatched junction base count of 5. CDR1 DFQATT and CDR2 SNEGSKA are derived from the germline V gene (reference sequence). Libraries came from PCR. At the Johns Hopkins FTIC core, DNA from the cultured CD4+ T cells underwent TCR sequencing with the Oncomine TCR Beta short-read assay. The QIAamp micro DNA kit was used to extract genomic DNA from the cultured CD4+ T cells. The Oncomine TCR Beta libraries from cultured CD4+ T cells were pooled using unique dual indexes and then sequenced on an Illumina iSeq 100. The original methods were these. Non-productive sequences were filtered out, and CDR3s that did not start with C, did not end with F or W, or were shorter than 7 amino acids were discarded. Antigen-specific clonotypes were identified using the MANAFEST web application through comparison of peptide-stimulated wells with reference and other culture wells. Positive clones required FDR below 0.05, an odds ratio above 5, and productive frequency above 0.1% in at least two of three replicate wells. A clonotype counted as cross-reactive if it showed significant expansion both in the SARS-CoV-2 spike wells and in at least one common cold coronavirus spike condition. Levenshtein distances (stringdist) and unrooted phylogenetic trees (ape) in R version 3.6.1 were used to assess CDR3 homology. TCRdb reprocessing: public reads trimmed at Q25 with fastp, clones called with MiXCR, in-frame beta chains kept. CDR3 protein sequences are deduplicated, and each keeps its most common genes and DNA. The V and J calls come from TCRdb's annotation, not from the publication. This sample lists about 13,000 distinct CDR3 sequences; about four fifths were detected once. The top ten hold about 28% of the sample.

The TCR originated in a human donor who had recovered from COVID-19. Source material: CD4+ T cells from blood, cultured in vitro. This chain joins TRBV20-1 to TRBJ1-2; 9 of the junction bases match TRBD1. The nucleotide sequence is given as TGCAGTGCAACCGGGACAGGGCATGGCTACACCTTC. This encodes CSATGTGHGYTF.